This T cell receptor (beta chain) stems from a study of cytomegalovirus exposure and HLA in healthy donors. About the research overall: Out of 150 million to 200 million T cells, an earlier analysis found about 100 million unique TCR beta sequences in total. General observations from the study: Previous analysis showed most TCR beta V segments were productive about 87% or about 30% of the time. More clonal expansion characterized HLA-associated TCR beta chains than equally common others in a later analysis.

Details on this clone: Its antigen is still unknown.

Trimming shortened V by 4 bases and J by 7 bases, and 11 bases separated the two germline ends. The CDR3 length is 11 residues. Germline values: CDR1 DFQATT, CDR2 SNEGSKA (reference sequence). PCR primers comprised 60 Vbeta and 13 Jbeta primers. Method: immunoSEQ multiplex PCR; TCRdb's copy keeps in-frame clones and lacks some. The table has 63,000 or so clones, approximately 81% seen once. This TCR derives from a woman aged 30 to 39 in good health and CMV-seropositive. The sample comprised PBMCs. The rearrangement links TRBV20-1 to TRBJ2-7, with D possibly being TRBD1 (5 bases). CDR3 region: CSAKQDPEQYF. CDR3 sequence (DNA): TGCAGTGCTAAACAGGATCCGGAGCAGTACTTC.